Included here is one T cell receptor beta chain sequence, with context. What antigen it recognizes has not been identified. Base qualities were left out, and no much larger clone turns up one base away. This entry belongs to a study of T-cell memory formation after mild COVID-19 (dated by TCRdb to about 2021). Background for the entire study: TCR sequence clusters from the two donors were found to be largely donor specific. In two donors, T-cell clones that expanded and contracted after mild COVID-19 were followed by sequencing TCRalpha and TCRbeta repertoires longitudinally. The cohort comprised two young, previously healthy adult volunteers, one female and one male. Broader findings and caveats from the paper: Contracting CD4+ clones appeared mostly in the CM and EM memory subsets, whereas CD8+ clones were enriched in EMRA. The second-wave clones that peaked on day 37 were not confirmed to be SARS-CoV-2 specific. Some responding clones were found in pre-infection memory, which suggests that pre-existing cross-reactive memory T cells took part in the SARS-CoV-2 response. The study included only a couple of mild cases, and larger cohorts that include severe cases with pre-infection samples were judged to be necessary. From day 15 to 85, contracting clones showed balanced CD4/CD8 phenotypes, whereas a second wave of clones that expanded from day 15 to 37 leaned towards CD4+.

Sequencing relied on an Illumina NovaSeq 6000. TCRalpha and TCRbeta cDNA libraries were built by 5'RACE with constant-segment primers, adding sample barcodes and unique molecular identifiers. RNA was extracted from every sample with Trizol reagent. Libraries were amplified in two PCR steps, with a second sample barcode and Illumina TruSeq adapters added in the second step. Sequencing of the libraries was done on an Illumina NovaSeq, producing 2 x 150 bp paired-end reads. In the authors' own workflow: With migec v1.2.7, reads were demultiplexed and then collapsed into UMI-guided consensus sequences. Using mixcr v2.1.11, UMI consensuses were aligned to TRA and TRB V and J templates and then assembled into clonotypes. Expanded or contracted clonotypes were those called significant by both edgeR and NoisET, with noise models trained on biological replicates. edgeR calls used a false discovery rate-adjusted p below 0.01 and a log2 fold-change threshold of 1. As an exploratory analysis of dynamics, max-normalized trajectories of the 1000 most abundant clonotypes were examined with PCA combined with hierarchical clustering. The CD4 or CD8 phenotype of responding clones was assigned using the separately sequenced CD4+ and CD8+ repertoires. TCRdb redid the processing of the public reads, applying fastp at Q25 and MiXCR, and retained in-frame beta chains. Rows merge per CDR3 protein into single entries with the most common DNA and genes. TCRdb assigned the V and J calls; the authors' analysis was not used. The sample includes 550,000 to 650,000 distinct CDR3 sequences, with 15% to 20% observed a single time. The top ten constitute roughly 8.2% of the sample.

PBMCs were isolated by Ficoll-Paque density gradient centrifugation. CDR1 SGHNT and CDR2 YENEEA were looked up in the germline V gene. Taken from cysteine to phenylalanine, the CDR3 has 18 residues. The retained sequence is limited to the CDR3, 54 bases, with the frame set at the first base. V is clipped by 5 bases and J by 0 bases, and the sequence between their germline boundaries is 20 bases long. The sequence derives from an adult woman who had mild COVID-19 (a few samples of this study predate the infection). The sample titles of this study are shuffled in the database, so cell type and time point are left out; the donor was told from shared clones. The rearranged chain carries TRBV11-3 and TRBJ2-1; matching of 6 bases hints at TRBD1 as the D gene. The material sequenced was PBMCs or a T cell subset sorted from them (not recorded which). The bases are TGTGCCAGCAGCCTCGGGCGTGACAGGACGACCTCCTACAATGAGCAGTTCTTC. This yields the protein CASSLGRDRTTSYNEQFF.